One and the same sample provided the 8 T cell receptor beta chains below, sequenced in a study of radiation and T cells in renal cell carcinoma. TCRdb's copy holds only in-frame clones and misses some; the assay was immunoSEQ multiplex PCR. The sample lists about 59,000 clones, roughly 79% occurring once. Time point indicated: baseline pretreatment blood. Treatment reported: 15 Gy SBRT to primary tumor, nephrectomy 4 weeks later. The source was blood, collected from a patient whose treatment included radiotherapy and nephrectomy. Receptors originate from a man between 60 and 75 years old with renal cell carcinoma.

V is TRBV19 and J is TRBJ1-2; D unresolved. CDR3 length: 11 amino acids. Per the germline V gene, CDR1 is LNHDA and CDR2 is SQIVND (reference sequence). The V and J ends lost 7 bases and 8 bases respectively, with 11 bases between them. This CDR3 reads CASKKGIGYTF. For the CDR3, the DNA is TGTGCCAGTAAGAAGGGCATAGGCTACACCTTC.

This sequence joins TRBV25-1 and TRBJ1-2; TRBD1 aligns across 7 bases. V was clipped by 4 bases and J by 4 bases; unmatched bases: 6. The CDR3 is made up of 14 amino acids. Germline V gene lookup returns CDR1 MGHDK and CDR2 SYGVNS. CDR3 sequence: CASSVPGQTYGYTF. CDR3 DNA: TGTGCCAGCAGTGTGCCGGGACAGACCTATGGCTACACCTTC.

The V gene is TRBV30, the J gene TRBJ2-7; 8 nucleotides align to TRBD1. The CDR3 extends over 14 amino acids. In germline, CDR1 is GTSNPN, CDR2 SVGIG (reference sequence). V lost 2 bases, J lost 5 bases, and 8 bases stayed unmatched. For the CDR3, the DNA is TGTGCCTGGAGTTTCCGGACAGGGTTTAACGAGCAGTACGTC. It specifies CAWSFRTGFNEQYV.

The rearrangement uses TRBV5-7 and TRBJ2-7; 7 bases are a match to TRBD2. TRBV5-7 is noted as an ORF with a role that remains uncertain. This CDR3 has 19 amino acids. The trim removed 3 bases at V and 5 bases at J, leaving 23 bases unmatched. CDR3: CASSCPFFHSGGRADEQYV. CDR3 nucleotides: TGTGCCAGCAGCTGCCCGTTTTTTCATAGCGGAGGGAGGGCCGACGAGCAGTACGTC.

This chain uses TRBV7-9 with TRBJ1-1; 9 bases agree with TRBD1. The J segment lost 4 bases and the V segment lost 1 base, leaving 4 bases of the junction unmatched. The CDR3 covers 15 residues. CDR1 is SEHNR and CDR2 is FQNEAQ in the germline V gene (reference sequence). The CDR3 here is CASSLGGQGGTEAFF. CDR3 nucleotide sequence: TGTGCCAGCAGCTTAGGGGGACAGGGTGGCACTGAAGCTTTCTTT. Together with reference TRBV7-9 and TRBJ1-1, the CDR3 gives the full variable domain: DTGVSQNPRHKITKRGQNVTFRCDPISEHNRLYWYRQTLGQGPEFLTYFQNEAQLEKSRLLSDRFSAERPKGSFSTLEIQRTEQGDSAMYLCASSLGGQGGTEAFFGQGTRLTVV.

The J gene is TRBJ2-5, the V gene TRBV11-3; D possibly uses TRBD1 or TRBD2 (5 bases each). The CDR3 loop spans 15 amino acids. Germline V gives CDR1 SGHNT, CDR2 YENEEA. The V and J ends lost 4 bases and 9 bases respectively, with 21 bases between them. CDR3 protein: CASSSWDPPGGAQYF. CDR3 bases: TGTGCCAGCAGCTCCTGGGACCCGCCTGGGGGTGCCCAGTACTTC.

Written as DNA, the CDR3 is TGCGCCAGCAGCCAAGACACAGGGACTGGGGCCAACGTCCTGACTTTC. Translation gives CASSQDTGTGANVLTF. The V call is TRBV4-1, the J call TRBJ2-6, with TRBD1 as a possible D gene (6 bases). V was pared by 0 bases and J by 2 bases, with 8 bases between. Germline-derived CDR1 and CDR2 are MGHRA and YSYEKL. The CDR3 consists of 16 residues.

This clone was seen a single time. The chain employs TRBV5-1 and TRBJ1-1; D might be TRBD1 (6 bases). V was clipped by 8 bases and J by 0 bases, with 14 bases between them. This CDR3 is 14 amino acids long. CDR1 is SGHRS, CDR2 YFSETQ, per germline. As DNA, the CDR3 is TGCGCCAGTTACTTGACAGGACTGAACACTGAAGCTTTCTTT. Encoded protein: CASYLTGLNTEAFF.